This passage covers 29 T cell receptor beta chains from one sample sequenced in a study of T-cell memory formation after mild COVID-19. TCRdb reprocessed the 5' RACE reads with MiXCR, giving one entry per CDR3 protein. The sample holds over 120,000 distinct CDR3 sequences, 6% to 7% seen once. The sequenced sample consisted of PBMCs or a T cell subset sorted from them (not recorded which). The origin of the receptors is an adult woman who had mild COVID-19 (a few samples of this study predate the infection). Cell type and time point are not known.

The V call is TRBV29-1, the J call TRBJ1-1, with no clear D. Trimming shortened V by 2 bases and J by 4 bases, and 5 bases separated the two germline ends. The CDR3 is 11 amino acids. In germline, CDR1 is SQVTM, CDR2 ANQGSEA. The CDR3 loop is CSVESFTEAFF. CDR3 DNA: TGCAGCGTTGAATCGTTCACTGAAGCTTTCTTT.

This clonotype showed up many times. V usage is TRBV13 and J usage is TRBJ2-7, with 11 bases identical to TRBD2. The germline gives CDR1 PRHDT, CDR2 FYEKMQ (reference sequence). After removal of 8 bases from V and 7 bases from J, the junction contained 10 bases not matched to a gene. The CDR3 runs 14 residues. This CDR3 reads CASRHSGRAVEQYF. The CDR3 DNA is TGTGCCAGCCGACATAGCGGGAGGGCCGTAGAGCAGTACTTC.

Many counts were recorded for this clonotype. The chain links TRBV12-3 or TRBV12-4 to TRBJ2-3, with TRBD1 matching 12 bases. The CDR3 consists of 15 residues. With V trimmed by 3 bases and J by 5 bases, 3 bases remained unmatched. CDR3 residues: CASSFGTGGVDTQYF. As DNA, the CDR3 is TGTGCCAGCAGTTTCGGGACAGGGGGCGTAGATACGCAGTATTTT.

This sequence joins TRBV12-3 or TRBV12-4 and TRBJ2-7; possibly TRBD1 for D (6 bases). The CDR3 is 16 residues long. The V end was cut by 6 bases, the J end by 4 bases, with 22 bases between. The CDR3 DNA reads TGTGCCAGCAGCCTCCGCCACGGGCAGGGGCCTTACGAGCAGTACTTC. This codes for CASSLRHGQGPYEQYF.

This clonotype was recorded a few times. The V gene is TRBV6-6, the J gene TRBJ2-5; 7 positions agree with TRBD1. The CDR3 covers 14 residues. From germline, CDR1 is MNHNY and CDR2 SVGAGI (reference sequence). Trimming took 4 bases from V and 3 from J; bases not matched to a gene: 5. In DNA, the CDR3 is TGTGCCAGCAGTTCGGCAGGGGGAAAAGAGACCCAGTACTTC. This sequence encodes CASSSAGGKETQYF.

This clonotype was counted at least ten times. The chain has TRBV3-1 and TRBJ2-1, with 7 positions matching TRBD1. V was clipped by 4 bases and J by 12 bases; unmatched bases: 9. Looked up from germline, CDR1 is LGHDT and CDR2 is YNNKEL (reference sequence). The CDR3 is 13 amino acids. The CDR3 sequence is CASSRAPRDRQFF. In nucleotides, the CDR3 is TGTGCCAGCAGCCGCGCACCCCGGGACAGGCAGTTCTTC.

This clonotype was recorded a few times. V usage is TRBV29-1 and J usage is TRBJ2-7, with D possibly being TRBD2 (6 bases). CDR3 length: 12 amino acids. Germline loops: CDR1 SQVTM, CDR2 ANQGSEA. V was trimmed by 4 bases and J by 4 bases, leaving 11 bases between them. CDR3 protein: CSVGGVLYEQYF. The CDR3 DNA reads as TGCAGCGTTGGGGGGGTTTTGTACGAGCAGTACTTC.

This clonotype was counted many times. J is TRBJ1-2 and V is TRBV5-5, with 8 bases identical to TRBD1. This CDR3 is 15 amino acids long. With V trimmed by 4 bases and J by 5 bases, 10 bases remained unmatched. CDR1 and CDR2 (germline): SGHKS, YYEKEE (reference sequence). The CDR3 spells CASSVMPGQAYGYTF. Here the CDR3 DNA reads TGTGCCAGCAGCGTAATGCCGGGACAGGCGTATGGCTACACCTTC. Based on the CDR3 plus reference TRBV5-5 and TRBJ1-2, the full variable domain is DAGVTQSPTHLIKTRGQQVTLRCSPISGHKSVSWYQQVLGQGPQFIFQYYEKEERGRGNFPDRFSARQFPNYSSELNVNALLLGDSALYLCASSVMPGQAYGYTFGSGTRLTVV.

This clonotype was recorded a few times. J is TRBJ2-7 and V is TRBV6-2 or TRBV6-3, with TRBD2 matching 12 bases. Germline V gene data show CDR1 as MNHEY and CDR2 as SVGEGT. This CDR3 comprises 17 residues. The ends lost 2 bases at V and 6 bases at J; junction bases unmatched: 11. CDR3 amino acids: CASSYGGLAGYSGEQYF. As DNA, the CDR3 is TGTGCCAGCAGTTACGGAGGACTAGCGGGATATTCGGGCGAGCAGTACTTC.

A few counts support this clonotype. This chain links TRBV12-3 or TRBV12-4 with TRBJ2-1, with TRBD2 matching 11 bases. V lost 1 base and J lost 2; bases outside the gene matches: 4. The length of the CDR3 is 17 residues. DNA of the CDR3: TGTGCCAGCAGTTTAGAGACACTAGCGGGAGCCTACAATGAGCAGTTCTTC. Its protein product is CASSLETLAGAYNEQFF.

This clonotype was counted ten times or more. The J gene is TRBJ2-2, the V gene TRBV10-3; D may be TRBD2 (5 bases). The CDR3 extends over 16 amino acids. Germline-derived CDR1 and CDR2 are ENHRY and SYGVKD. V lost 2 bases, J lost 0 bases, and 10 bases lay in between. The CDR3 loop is CAISETSPTNTGELFF. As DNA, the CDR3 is TGTGCCATCAGTGAGACTAGTCCTACGAACACCGGGGAGCTGTTTTTT.

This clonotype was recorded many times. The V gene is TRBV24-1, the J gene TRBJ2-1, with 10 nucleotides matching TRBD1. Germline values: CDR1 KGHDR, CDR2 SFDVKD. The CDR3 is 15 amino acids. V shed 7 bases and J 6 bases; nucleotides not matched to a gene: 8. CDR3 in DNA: TGTGCCACCAGCCCCCCCGGGACAGGGGTCAATGAGCAGTTCTTC. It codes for CATSPPGTGVNEQFF.

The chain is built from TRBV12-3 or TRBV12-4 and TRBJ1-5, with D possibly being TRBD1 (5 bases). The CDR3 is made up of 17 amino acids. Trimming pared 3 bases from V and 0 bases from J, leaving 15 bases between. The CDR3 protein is CASSFRPGDYSNQPQHF. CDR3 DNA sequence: TGTGCCAGCAGTTTTCGTCCGGGGGATTATAGCAATCAGCCCCAGCATTTT.

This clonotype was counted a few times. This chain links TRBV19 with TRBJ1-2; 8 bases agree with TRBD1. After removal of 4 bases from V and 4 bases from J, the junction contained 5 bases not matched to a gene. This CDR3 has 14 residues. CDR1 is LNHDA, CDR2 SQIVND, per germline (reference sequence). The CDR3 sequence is CASSTIGQGYGYTF. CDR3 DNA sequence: TGTGCCAGTAGTACAATCGGACAGGGCTATGGCTACACCTTC.

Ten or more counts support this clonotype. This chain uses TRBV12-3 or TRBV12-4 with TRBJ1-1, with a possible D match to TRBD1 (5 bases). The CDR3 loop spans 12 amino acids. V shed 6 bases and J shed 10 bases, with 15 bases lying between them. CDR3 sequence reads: CASSLTAVVAFF. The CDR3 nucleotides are TGTGCCAGCAGCTTGACAGCCGTCGTAGCTTTCTTT.

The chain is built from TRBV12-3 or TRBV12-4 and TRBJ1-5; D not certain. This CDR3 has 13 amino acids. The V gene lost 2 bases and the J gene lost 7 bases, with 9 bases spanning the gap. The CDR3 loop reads CASSLLKDQPQHF. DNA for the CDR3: TGTGCCAGCAGTTTATTGAAGGACCAGCCCCAGCATTTT.

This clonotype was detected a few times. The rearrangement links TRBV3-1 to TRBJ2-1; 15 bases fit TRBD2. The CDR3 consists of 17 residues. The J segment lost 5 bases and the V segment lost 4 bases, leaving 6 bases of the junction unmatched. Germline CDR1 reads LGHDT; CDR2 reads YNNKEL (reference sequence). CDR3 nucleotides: TGTGCCAGCAGCCCCTTCGGACTAGCGGGAGGGAACAATGAGCAGTTCTTC. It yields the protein CASSPFGLAGGNNEQFF.

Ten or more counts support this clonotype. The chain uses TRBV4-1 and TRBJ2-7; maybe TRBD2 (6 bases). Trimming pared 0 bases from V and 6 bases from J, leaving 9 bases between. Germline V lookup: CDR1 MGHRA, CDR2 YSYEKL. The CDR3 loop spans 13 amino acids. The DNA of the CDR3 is TGCGCCAGCAGCCAAGATTGGCGGGGCGAGCAGTACTTC. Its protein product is CASSQDWRGEQYF.

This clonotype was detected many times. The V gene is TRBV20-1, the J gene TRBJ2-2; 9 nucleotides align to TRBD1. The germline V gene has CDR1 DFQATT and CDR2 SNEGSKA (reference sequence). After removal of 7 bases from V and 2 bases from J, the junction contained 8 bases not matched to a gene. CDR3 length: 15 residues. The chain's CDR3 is CSVSNTGGNTGELFF. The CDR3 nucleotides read TGCAGTGTCTCGAACACAGGGGGCAACACCGGGGAGCTGTTTTTT.

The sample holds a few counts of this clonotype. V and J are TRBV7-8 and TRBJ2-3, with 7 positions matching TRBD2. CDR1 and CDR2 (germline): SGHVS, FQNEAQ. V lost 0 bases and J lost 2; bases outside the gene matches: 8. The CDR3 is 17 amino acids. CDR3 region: CASSLAIAGAPTDTQYF. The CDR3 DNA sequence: TGTGCCAGCAGCTTAGCGATTGCGGGAGCCCCCACAGATACGCAGTATTTT.

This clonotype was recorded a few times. CDR3 coding DNA: TGTGCCAGTAGTATCTCCAAAGGTTATGGCTACACCTTC. It is translated as CASSISKGYGYTF. The chain is built from TRBV19 and TRBJ1-2, with D hard to call. Germline values: CDR1 LNHDA, CDR2 SQIVND (reference sequence). The CDR3 loop spans 13 amino acids. V lost 3 bases and J 5 bases, leaving 10 bases between the germline ends. Together with reference TRBV19 and TRBJ1-2, the CDR3 gives the full variable domain: DGGITQSPKYLFRKEGQNVTLSCEQNLNHDAMYWYRQDPGQGLRLIYYSQIVNDFQKGDIAEGYSVSREKKESFPLTVTSAQKNPTAFYLCASSISKGYGYTFGSGTRLTVV.

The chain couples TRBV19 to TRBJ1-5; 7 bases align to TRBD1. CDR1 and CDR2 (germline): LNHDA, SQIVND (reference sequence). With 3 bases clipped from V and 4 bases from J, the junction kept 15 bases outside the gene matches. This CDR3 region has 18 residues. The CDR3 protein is CASSMGSGRGTRNQPQHF. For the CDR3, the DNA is TGTGCCAGTAGTATGGGGTCGGGCAGGGGGACCCGGAATCAGCCCCAGCATTTT.

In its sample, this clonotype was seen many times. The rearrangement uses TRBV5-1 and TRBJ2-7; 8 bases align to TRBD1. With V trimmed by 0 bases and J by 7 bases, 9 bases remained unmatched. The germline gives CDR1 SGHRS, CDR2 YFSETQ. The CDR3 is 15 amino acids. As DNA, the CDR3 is TGCGCCAGCAGCTTGGGAGCGACCGGGACAGGAGAGCAGTACTTC. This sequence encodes CASSLGATGTGEQYF. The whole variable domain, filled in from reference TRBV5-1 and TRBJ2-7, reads KAGVTQTPRYLIKTRGQQVTLSCSPISGHRSVSWYQQTPGQGLQFLFEYFSETQRNKGNFPGRFSGRQFSNSRSEMNVSTLELGDSALYLCASSLGATGTGEQYFGPGTRLTVT.

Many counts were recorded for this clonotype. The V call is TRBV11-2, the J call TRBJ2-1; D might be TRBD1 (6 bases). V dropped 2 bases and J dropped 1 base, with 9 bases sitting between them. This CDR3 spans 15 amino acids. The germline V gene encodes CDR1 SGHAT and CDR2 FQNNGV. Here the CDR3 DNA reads TGTGCCAGCAGCTTACCCGGACAGTCCTACAATGAGCAGTTCTTC. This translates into CASSLPGQSYNEQFF.

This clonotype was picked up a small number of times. The CDR3: CASSLGTGAEKLFF. CDR3 DNA sequence: TGTGCCAGCAGCTTGGGGACAGGGGCTGAAAAACTGTTTTTT. This chain joins TRBV11-2 and TRBJ1-4; the match to TRBD1 covers 10 bases. The CDR3 extends over 14 amino acids. Germline loops: CDR1 SGHAT, CDR2 FQNNGV. With 3 bases clipped from V and 7 bases from J, the junction kept 2 bases outside the gene matches.

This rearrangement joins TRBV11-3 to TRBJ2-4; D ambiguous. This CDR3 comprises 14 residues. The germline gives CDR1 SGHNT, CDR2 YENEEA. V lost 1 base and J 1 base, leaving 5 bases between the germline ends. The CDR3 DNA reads TGTGCCAGCAGCTTAGTCCAGGCCAAAAACATTCAGTACTTC. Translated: CASSLVQAKNIQYF.

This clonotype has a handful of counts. The CDR3 bases are TGCGCCAGCAGCGTACAATCCGCGGGACGGAATTCACCCCTCCACTTT. Translation gives CASSVQSAGRNSPLHF. The chain couples TRBV5-1 to TRBJ1-6, with D tentatively TRBD1 (5 bases). The CDR3 length is 16 residues. The V end was cut by 4 bases, the J end by 7 bases, with 18 bases between. CDR1 and CDR2 (germline): SGHRS, YFSETQ.

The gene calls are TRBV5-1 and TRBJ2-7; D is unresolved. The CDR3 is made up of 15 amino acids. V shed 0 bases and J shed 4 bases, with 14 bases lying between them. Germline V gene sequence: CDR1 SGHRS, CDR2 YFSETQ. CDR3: CASSLDRVSVYEQYF. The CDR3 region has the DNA TGCGCCAGCAGCTTGGACCGGGTATCGGTATACGAGCAGTACTTC.

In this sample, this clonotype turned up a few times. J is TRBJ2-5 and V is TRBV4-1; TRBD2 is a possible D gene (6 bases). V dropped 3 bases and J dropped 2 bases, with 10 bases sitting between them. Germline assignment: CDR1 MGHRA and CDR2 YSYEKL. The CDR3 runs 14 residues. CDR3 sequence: CASSQMTSQETQYF. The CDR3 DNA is TGCGCCAGCAGCCAGATGACTAGTCAAGAGACCCAGTACTTC.